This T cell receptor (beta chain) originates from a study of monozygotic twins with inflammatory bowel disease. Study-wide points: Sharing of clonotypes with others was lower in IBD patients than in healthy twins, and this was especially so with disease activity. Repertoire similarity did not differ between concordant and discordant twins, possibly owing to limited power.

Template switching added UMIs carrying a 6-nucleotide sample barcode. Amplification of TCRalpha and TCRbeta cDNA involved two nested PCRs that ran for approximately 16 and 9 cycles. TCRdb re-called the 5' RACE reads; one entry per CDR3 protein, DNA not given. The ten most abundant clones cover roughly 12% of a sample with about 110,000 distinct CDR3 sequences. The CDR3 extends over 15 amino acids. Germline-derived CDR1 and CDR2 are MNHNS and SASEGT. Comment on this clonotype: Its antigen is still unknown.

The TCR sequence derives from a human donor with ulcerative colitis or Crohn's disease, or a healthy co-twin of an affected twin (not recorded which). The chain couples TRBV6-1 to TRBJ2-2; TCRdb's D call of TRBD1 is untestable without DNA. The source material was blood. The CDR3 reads CASRPRDRGLGELFF.